These 8 T cell receptor beta chains originate from one sample sequenced in a study of T cell responses to AZD1222 COVID-19 vaccine. Assay: immunoSEQ multiplex PCR; the TCRdb copy retains only in-frame clones and omits some. This repertoire shows more than 70,000 clones, nearly 90% found once; its top ten account for 1.3%. The sample here was peripheral blood, taken 28 days after the second AZD1222 dose. The receptors stem from an adult who received the AZD1222 COVID-19 vaccine.

The CDR3 is CASSQDYRLHEQYF. DNA for the CDR3: TGTGCCAGCAGCCAAGATTACAGGCTCCACGAGCAGTACTTC. The rearrangement joins TRBV14 to TRBJ2-7, with D possibly matching TRBD1 (5 bases). V gave up 0 bases and J gave up 5 bases, with 11 bases separating them. This CDR3 is built from 14 residues. Germline CDR1 reads SGHDN; CDR2 reads FVKESK.

The chain carries TRBV6-5 and TRBJ1-1; no firm D call. The CDR3 totals 12 residues. V was pared by 11 bases and J by 5 bases, with 15 bases between. CDR1 is MNHEY, CDR2 SVGAGI, per germline. CDR3 protein: CAAKGSLTEAFF. In nucleotides, the CDR3 is TGTGCCGCTAAGGGTAGTTTGACTGAAGCTTTCTTT.

The rearrangement uses TRBV19 and TRBJ1-2; weak D call: TRBD1 (6 bases). V gave up 7 bases and J gave up 3 bases, with 21 bases separating them. The CDR3 has 16 amino acids. Per the germline V gene, CDR1 is LNHDA and CDR2 is SQIVND (reference sequence). The DNA of the CDR3 is TGTGCCAGTACCATTCCAGGGGACCTAACAGACTATGGCTACACCTTC. Encoded protein: CASTIPGDLTDYGYTF.

CDR3 nucleotide sequence: TGTGCCATCAGTGAGTCTAAAATCTATCAGCCCCAGCATTTT. This sequence encodes CAISESKIYQPQHF. The chain employs TRBV10-3 and TRBJ1-5; D is uncertain. V was trimmed by 0 bases and J by 5 bases, leaving 8 bases between them. Germline CDR1 reads ENHRY; CDR2 reads SYGVKD. This CDR3 has 14 residues.

The chain joins TRBV7-6 to TRBJ1-1, with 7 bases matching TRBD1. This CDR3 has 15 residues. CDR1 is SGHVS and CDR2 is FNYEAQ in the germline V gene. V gave up 6 bases and J gave up 1 base; unmatched junction bases: 8. The CDR3 nucleotides read TGTGCCAGCAGTCCATATGGACAGGCGAACACTGAAGCTTTCTTT. It translates to CASSPYGQANTEAFF.

The chain recombines TRBV6-1 with TRBJ1-3; possible D gene TRBD1, 6 bases. The germline gives CDR1 MNHNS, CDR2 SASEGT. The CDR3 loop spans 16 amino acids. V was clipped by 3 bases and J by 3 bases, with 15 bases between them. The CDR3 DNA follows: TGTGCCAGCAGTGACCCCACTGACAGGTTTGGAAACACCATATATTTT. Protein sequence: CASSDPTDRFGNTIYF.

The CDR3 spells CSALLPGDEQYF. CDR3 coding DNA: TGCAGCGCTTTATTGCCCGGTGACGAGCAGTACTTC. The V call is TRBV29-1, the J call TRBJ2-7; no firm D call. Trimming stripped 7 bases from V and 5 bases from J, with 15 bases between. CDR3 length: 12 amino acids. Germline values: CDR1 SQVTM, CDR2 ANQGSEA.

This clone was seen only once. J is TRBJ1-2 and V is TRBV19; D perhaps matches TRBD1 (6 bases). The CDR3 spans 13 residues. CDR1 and CDR2 from the germline V gene are LNHDA and SQIVND (reference sequence). V dropped 1 base and J dropped 6 bases, with 9 bases sitting between them. The CDR3 spells CASSIAAGDGYTF. The CDR3 region has the DNA TGTGCCAGTAGTATAGCGGCAGGGGATGGCTACACCTTC.